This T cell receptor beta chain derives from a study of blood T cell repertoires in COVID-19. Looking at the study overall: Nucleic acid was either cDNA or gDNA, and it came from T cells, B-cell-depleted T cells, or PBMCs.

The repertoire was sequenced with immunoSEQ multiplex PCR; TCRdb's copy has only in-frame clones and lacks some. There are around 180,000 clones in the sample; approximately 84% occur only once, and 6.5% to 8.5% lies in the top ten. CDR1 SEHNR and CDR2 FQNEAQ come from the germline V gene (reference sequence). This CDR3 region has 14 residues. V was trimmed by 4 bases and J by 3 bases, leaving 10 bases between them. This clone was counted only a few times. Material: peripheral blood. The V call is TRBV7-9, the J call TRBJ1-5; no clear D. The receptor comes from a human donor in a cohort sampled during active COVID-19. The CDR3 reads CASSSPGINQPQHF. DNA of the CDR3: TGTGCCAGCAGCTCCCCAGGAATCAATCAGCCCCAGCATTTT.